Shown below are 24 T cell receptor beta chains from a single sample sequenced in a study of circulating and synovial CD4+ cells in juvenile arthritis. TCRdb keeps only in-frame clones here, not all; method: immunoSEQ multiplex PCR. Altogether tens of thousands of clones are present, 85% to 95% being singletons, with the ten largest covering approximately 0.7%. Source material: CD4+ T cells from blood. The receptors stem from a human donor with juvenile idiopathic arthritis.

The chain recombines TRBV7-9 with TRBJ2-2; 10 bases agree with TRBD1. Germline trimming cut 5 bases from V and 4 bases from J; bases unmatched to any gene: 7. This CDR3 is built from 16 residues. Germline CDR1 and CDR2: SEHNR and FQNEAQ (reference sequence). CDR3 sequence reads: CASSPGDRGGTGELFF. DNA for the CDR3: TGTGCCAGCAGCCCGGGGGACAGGGGTGGCACCGGGGAGCTGTTTTTT.

V and J are TRBV19 and TRBJ1-1; TRBD1 aligns across 7 bases. The germline gives CDR1 LNHDA, CDR2 SQIVND (reference sequence). J lost 10 bases, V lost 7 bases, and 6 bases had no gene match. This CDR3 contains 11 residues. The CDR3 spells CASKEGQAAFF. CDR3 DNA sequence: TGTGCCAGTAAGGAAGGACAGGCAGCTTTCTTT.

The V and J genes are TRBV18 and TRBJ1-2, with TRBD1 identical over 7 bases. This CDR3 is built from 14 residues. J gave up 4 bases and V 2 bases, and 4 bases lay outside the gene matches. Per the germline V gene, CDR1 is KGHSH and CDR2 is LQKENI. DNA for the CDR3: TGTGCCAGCTCACCAGGGGACAGCCCCTATGGCTACACCTTC. Translation gives CASSPGDSPYGYTF. Based on the CDR3 plus reference TRBV18 and TRBJ1-2, the full variable domain is NAGVMQNPRHLVRRRGQEARLRCSPMKGHSHVYWYRQLPEEGLKFMVYLQKENIIDESGMPKERFSAEFPKEGPSILRIQQVVRGDSAAYFCASSPGDSPYGYTFGSGTRLTVV.

About this clone: One end of the junction varies from germline; a read error may be responsible. At the DNA level, this CDR3 is encoded by other sequences in the same sample as well. The gene calls are TRBV4-2 and TRBJ1-6; TRBD1 matches at 8 bases. The CDR3 sequence is 14 residues long. From germline, CDR1 is LGHNA and CDR2 YNFKEQ. CDR3 sequence: CASSQGDRYSPLHF. CDR3 DNA sequence: TGTGCCAGCAGCCAAGGGGACAGGTATTCCCCCCTCCACTTT.

This chain uses TRBV5-1 with TRBJ2-5; the D gene is possibly TRBD2 (5 bases). The end of the DNA aligns better with TRBJ2-7, so the J call may be wrong. Germline CDR1 SGHRS, CDR2 YFSETQ. This CDR3 has 14 amino acids. CDR3 sequence (DNA): TGCGCCAGCAGCAAGGACTCAACCTCCTACGAGCAGTACTTC. Protein: CASSKDSTSYEQYF.

This clone occurred once. The junction departs from the called germline gene at one end, perhaps through a read error. In DNA, the CDR3 is TGTGCCAGCAGTCCACTTCCGGGGAATGGAAGCACCATATATTTT. Translating it yields CASSPLPGNGSTIYF. The V call is TRBV28, the J call TRBJ1-3; the D is unclear. Germline-derived CDR1 and CDR2 are MDHEN and SYDVKM. The CDR3 has 15 amino acids.

V gene TRBV30 combines with J gene TRBJ1-3, with a possible D match to TRBD1 (5 bases). The CDR3 loop spans 13 amino acids. V was cut by 4 bases and J by 0 bases, with 7 bases left in between. Germline V lookup: CDR1 GTSNPN, CDR2 SVGIG (reference sequence). CDR3 nucleotide sequence: TGTGCCTGGATACAGGCCTCTGGAAACACCATATATTTT. Its translation is CAWIQASGNTIYF. The full variable domain, with the rest looked up from reference TRBV30 and TRBJ1-3, is SQTIHQWPATLVQPVGSPLSLECTVEGTSNPNLYWYRQAAGRGLQLLFYSVGIGQISSEVPQNLSASRPQDRQFILSSKKLLLSDSGFYLCAWIQASGNTIYFGEGSWLTVV.

The chain uses TRBV30 and TRBJ2-7; possibly TRBD1 for D (6 bases). Germline CDR1 GTSNPN, CDR2 SVGIG (reference sequence). CDR3 length: 14 amino acids. The V and J ends lost 1 base and 0 bases respectively, with 10 bases between them. The CDR3 loop is CAWSADSLSYEQYF. The CDR3 bases are TGTGCCTGGAGTGCGGACAGCCTCTCCTACGAGCAGTACTTC.

The genes are TRBV13 and TRBJ1-3, with 7 positions matching TRBD1. From germline, CDR1 is PRHDT and CDR2 FYEKMQ (reference sequence). Unmatched junction bases numbered 7, after V lost 5 bases and J lost 0 bases. The CDR3 totals 16 residues. The DNA for the CDR3 is TGTGCCAGCAGCACGACAGGGCGCTACTCTGGAAACACCATATATTTT. It specifies CASSTTGRYSGNTIYF.

For the CDR3, the DNA is TGTGCCAGCAGATCGACAGGAGTCAACTATGGCTACACCTTC. Its translation: CASRSTGVNYGYTF. The rearrangement uses TRBV7-9 and TRBJ1-2; TRBD1 might be the D (6 bases). Germline CDR1 and CDR2: SEHNR and FQNEAQ (reference sequence). The CDR3 loop spans 14 amino acids. V lost 6 bases and J lost 2, with 13 bases in between.

The chain recombines TRBV2 with TRBJ2-5; D is possibly TRBD2 (5 bases). This CDR3 region has 13 residues. Germline loops: CDR1 SNHLY, CDR2 FYNNEI. The CDR3 region is CVDREGVQETQYF. The CDR3 DNA reads TGTGTAGATAGAGAGGGCGTCCAAGAGACCCAGTACTTC.

This chain joins TRBV7-2 and TRBJ1-3, with 10 bases aligning to TRBD1. The V segment lost 5 bases and the J segment 2 bases; nucleotides outside the gene matches: 12. Germline V lookup: CDR1 SGHTA, CDR2 FQGNSA. This CDR3 contains 18 residues. CDR3 region: CASSPGTGADFTGNTIYF. The CDR3 nucleotides are TGTGCCAGCAGCCCAGGGACAGGGGCCGACTTTACTGGAAACACCATATATTTT.

For this clone: At one end, the junction sequence differs from germline, possibly due to a read error. Other DNA sequences from this sample encode an identical CDR3 as well. This chain uses TRBV6-5 with TRBJ1-6, with D possibly matching TRBD1 (5 bases). The CDR3 is made up of 15 amino acids. Germline values: CDR1 MNHEY, CDR2 SVGAGI. The CDR3 reads CASSYSGHINSPLHF. Here the CDR3 DNA reads TGTGCCAGCAGTTATTCAGGACATATTAATTCCCCCCTCCACTTT.

This chain joins TRBV5-1 and TRBJ2-7; D uncertain. This CDR3 contains 14 residues. The germline CDR1 and CDR2 sequences are SGHRS and YFSETQ. Trimming pared 3 bases from V and 0 bases from J, leaving 10 bases between. Written as DNA, the CDR3 is TGCGCCAGCAGCTCGAACCCCGGCTCCTACGAGCAGTACTTC. It yields the protein CASSSNPGSYEQYF.

This clone was detected only once. The chain couples TRBV28 to TRBJ1-6; TRBD1 might be the D (5 bases). CDR3 size: 13 residues. V dropped 7 bases and J dropped 10 bases, with 14 bases sitting between them. From germline, CDR1 is MDHEN and CDR2 SYDVKM. DNA of the CDR3: TGTGCCAGCACCCCAGGGTTTATGTCACCCCTCCACTTT. This gives the protein CASTPGFMSPLHF. Full variable domain (missing parts from reference TRBV28 and TRBJ1-6): DVKVTQSSRYLVKRTGEKVFLECVQDMDHENMFWYRQDPGLGLRLIYFSYDVKMKEKGDIPEGYSVSREKKERFSLILESASTNQTSMYLCASTPGFMSPLHFGNGTRLTVT.

Details on this clone: Distinct nucleotide sequences in the sample also encode this CDR3. The chain uses TRBV6-1 and TRBJ1-6; D gene unclear. This CDR3 has 13 residues. CDR1 is MNHNS, CDR2 SASEGT, per germline. Trimming pared 3 bases from V and 5 bases from J, leaving 5 bases between. CDR3 DNA: TGTGCCAGCAGTGAGCAGAATAATTCACCCCTCCACTTT. It translates to CASSEQNNSPLHF.

This chain uses TRBV30 with TRBJ1-4; TRBD1 is a possible D gene (5 bases). The V end was cut by 1 base, the J end by 8 bases, with 14 bases between. The length of the CDR3 is 14 residues. Germline V gene lookup returns CDR1 GTSNPN and CDR2 SVGIG (reference sequence). As DNA, the CDR3 is TGTGCCTGGAGTGCGGGGGACCTCCGAGAAAAACTGTTTTTT. It specifies CAWSAGDLREKLFF. Full variable domain (outside the CDR3, taken from reference TRBV30 and TRBJ1-4): SQTIHQWPATLVQPVGSPLSLECTVEGTSNPNLYWYRQAAGRGLQLLFYSVGIGQISSEVPQNLSASRPQDRQFILSSKKLLLSDSGFYLCAWSAGDLREKLFFGSGTQLSVL.

The V and J genes are TRBV19 and TRBJ1-5, with D possibly matching TRBD1 (5 bases). From germline, CDR1 is LNHDA and CDR2 SQIVND (reference sequence). The V end was cut by 1 base, the J end by 1 base, with 8 bases between. The CDR3 has 15 amino acids. CDR3 region: CASSIVRQSNQPQHF. For the CDR3, the DNA is TGTGCCAGTAGTATAGTTCGACAGAGCAATCAGCCCCAGCATTTT.

V gene TRBV5-4 combines with J gene TRBJ2-5, with TRBD2 matching over 10 bases. Germline loops: CDR1 SGHNT, CDR2 YYREEE (reference sequence). The CDR3 loop spans 14 amino acids. V lost 4 bases and J lost 3; bases outside the gene matches: 3. This CDR3 is CASSLGTSEETQYF. The CDR3 DNA reads as TGTGCCAGCAGCCTAGGGACTAGCGAAGAGACCCAGTACTTC.

This chain joins TRBV5-1 and TRBJ2-3; TRBD2 aligns across 8 bases. From germline, CDR1 is SGHRS and CDR2 YFSETQ. The CDR3 length is 15 residues. Unmatched junction bases numbered 7, after V lost 5 bases and J lost 2 bases. The CDR3 DNA follows: TGCGCCAGCAGACTACTAGCGGCATCCACAGATACGCAGTATTTT. Its protein product is CASRLLAASTDTQYF.

This chain links TRBV7-3 with TRBJ2-7, with TRBD1 identical over 11 bases. Germline values: CDR1 SGHTA, CDR2 FQGTGA. The CDR3 totals 16 residues. Trimming cost V 5 bases and J 6 bases; bases outside gene matches: 12. This CDR3 reads CASSRTGGTGGVEQYF. Written as DNA, the CDR3 is TGTGCCAGCAGCCGAACGGGGGGGACAGGGGGAGTCGAGCAGTACTTC.

The chain couples TRBV5-1 to TRBJ1-1; D gene unclear. The germline CDR1 and CDR2 sequences are SGHRS and YFSETQ. Between the trimmed V and J ends, which lost 1 base and 0 bases, there was a span of 10 bases. The CDR3 extends over 15 amino acids. Here the CDR3 reads CASSLRNNLNTEAFF. Here the CDR3 DNA reads TGCGCCAGCAGCTTGAGAAACAATCTGAACACTGAAGCTTTCTTT. The full variable domain, in which reference TRBV5-1 and TRBJ1-1 provide the parts outside the CDR3, is KAGVTQTPRYLIKTRGQQVTLSCSPISGHRSVSWYQQTPGQGLQFLFEYFSETQRNKGNFPGRFSGRQFSNSRSEMNVSTLELGDSALYLCASSLRNNLNTEAFFGQGTRLTVV.

The J gene is TRBJ1-5, the V gene TRBV7-2, with 7 nucleotides matching TRBD1. The CDR3 has 15 residues. V shed 1 base, J shed 5 bases, and the junction held 5 bases outside the gene matches. CDR1 and CDR2 (germline): SGHTA, FQGNSA. CDR3 sequence (DNA): TGTGCCAGCAGCTTAGAGGGGGCGAGAGATCAGCCCCAGCATTTT. As protein: CASSLEGARDQPQHF.

The chain joins TRBV5-1 to TRBJ2-7, with a tentative D call TRBD1 (6 bases). The V gene lost 4 bases and the J gene lost 2 bases, with 13 bases spanning the gap. The CDR3 loop spans 14 amino acids. CDR1 SGHRS and CDR2 YFSETQ come from the germline V gene. The CDR3 protein is CASSLGPGAYEQYF. CDR3 coding DNA: TGCGCCAGCAGCCTGGGACCAGGGGCCTACGAGCAGTACTTC.